The clone carrying this T cell receptor beta chain was recorded many times. Its antigen is undetermined. Three rounds of nested PCR, following a modified ARM-PCR protocol, produced the TCRbeta library. TCRdb processed the multiplex PCR reads anew with MiXCR; each CDR3 protein has one entry. The repertoire holds approximately 90,000 distinct CDR3 sequences, with about three fifths as singletons. V shed 6 bases and J shed 2 bases, with 24 bases lying between them. Germline V lookup: CDR1 MNHNY, CDR2 SVGAGI (reference sequence). The CDR3 extends over 18 amino acids. This sample was taken from a study of tumor and adjacent non-tumor tissue in lung cancer. Study overall: Histology: around 13 adenocarcinoma, a couple of squamous cell carcinoma, 1 small cell lung cancer. Aged roughly 31 to 80 years, patients included roughly ten men and about 5 women with stage I to III disease. Samples averaged roughly 4.3 million productive TCRbeta reads each. Notes on the study in general: Significantly higher TCR diversity was found in tumor than normal lung.

No cell sorting was done before RNA was extracted from the tissue. The TCR was taken from a man aged 65-85 years with non-small cell lung cancer. V and J are TRBV6-6 and TRBJ2-3, with D tentatively TRBD2 (6 bases). Material for sequencing was lung tumor tissue. CDR3 amino acids: CASSYPSGGGDLTDTQYF. The CDR3 DNA sequence: TGTGCCAGCAGCTACCCCTCAGGCGGCGGGGACCTCACAGATACGCAGTATTTT.